Following are 26 T cell receptor beta chains from one sample sequenced in a study of control samples from healthy donors and cancer patients. TCRdb's copy holds only in-frame clones and misses some; the assay was immunoSEQ multiplex PCR. The sample contains more than 100,000 clones, 91% of which appear only once. What was sequenced was blood. The receptors come from a woman under 30 in good health.

The rearrangement links TRBV5-1 to TRBJ2-6; no clear D. The V gene lost 1 base and the J gene lost 4 bases, with 9 bases spanning the gap. The CDR3 is 15 amino acids. The germline V gene has CDR1 SGHRS and CDR2 YFSETQ. The CDR3 bases are TGCGCCAGCAGCTTGTGGGCCTCAGGGGCCAACGTCCTGACTTTC. It codes for CASSLWASGANVLTF.

The rearrangement uses TRBV19 and TRBJ2-1, with TRBD2 as a possible D gene (5 bases). The germline V gene encodes CDR1 LNHDA and CDR2 SQIVND (reference sequence). The V and J ends lost 7 bases and 13 bases respectively, with 14 bases between them. The CDR3 spans 11 residues. CDR3 DNA: TGTGCCAGTACGGACGGGGTGGGTCAGTTCTTC. Encoded protein: CASTDGVGQFF.

The chain joins TRBV2 to TRBJ1-2, with 9 bases lining up with TRBD1. CDR3 size: 17 residues. J gave up 8 bases and V 4 bases, and 17 bases lay outside the gene matches. Germline lookup yields CDR1 SNHLY and CDR2 FYNNEI. Here the CDR3 DNA reads TGTGCCAGCAGTGTAGCCCTTAGCCAGGACAGGGGACAAGGCTACACCTTC. Translated: CASSVALSQDRGQGYTF.

The chain couples TRBV7-8 to TRBJ2-2; 9 bases fit TRBD2. From germline, CDR1 is SGHVS and CDR2 FQNEAQ. J was trimmed by 5 bases and V by 1 base; bases with no gene match: 8. CDR3 size: 17 residues. This CDR3 is CASSLGPLAGNTGELFF. CDR3 nucleotides: TGTGCCAGCAGCTTAGGCCCCCTAGCGGGAAATACCGGGGAGCTGTTTTTT.

This sequence joins TRBV4-3 and TRBJ2-1, with TRBD2 matching over 7 bases. Germline CDR1 is LGHNA and CDR2 is YSLEER. The V segment lost 4 bases and the J segment 3 bases; nucleotides outside the gene matches: 18. The CDR3 length is 19 residues. CDR3 DNA: TGCGCCAGCAGCCGTAGAGCGGGATCGTCCGCGGCCGGCTACAATGAGCAGTTCTTC. Translating gives CASSRRAGSSAAGYNEQFF.

V is TRBV9 and J is TRBJ2-1; D remains unclear. Germline lookup yields CDR1 SGDLS and CDR2 YYNGEE. Trimming took off 4 bases at V and 6 bases at J, with 11 bases between the two ends. There are 13 residues in the CDR3. In DNA, the CDR3 is TGTGCCAGCAGCCCTGCGCCGCGCAATGAGCAGTTCTTC. Encoded protein: CASSPAPRNEQFF.

This sequence joins TRBV18 and TRBJ1-5, with 7 bases fitting TRBD1. This CDR3 is built from 15 residues. V lost 3 bases to trimming and J lost 3 bases; unmatched junction nucleotides: 5. The germline V gene encodes CDR1 KGHSH and CDR2 LQKENI. The CDR3 region has the DNA TGTGCCAGCTCACCGTTCGGGACAGACAATCAGCCCCAGCATTTT. Its protein product is CASSPFGTDNQPQHF.

This rearrangement joins TRBV7-6 to TRBJ1-2; the D is unclear. Trimming cost V 6 bases and J 4 bases, with 12 bases left between them. The CDR3 is 13 amino acids. Germline V gene sequence: CDR1 SGHVS, CDR2 FNYEAQ. CDR3 DNA: TGTGCCAGCAGTGGGTTGGCAGGCTATGGCTACACCTTC. Amino acid sequence: CASSGLAGYGYTF.

This rearrangement joins TRBV5-1 to TRBJ2-5; 13 bases match TRBD2. Per the germline V gene, CDR1 is SGHRS and CDR2 is YFSETQ. Trimming took 1 base from V and 4 from J; bases not matched to a gene: 10. This CDR3 spans 18 amino acids. For the CDR3, the DNA is TGCGCCAGCAGCTTGATACTAGCGGGAGGGGGCACACGAGAGACCCAGTACTTC. This gives the protein CASSLILAGGGTRETQYF.

In its sample, this clone was seen once. This chain connects TRBV5-1 to TRBJ2-1; the match to TRBD2 covers 11 bases. V trimming: 5 bases; J trimming: 7 bases; junction bases outside the gene matches: 5. The CDR3 length is 14 residues. The germline CDR1 and CDR2 sequences are SGHRS and YFSETQ. CDR3 loop: CASSTSGGQNEQFF. The CDR3 DNA sequence: TGCGCCAGCAGTACTAGCGGGGGTCAGAATGAGCAGTTCTTC.

The rearrangement joins TRBV7-9 to TRBJ2-1; TRBD2 matches 10 bases. There are 15 residues in the CDR3. CDR1 is SEHNR and CDR2 is FQNEAQ in the germline V gene (reference sequence). V shed 1 base, J shed 8 bases, and the junction held 5 bases outside the gene matches. The CDR3 DNA reads as TGTGCCAGCAGCTTAGGGCTAGCGGGAGTTGATGAGCAGTTCTTC. Amino acids: CASSLGLAGVDEQFF.

The CDR3 DNA reads as TGTGCCAGTAGTATAGCAGGACCGGCCATGAACACTGAAGCTTTCTTT. Translated, it gives CASSIAGPAMNTEAFF. This chain links TRBV19 with TRBJ1-1; the D is unclear. In germline, CDR1 is LNHDA, CDR2 SQIVND (reference sequence). The CDR3 covers 16 residues. The germline V and J ends were trimmed by 1 base and 0 bases, with 12 bases remaining between them.

The chain has TRBV11-2 and TRBJ2-7, with 7 bases fitting TRBD1. Trimming took 3 bases from V and 2 from J; bases not matched to a gene: 7. The germline gives CDR1 SGHAT, CDR2 FQNNGV. The CDR3 extends over 15 amino acids. CDR3 loop: CASSLGDRLAYEQYF. The CDR3 coding sequence is TGTGCCAGCAGCTTGGGGGACAGACTTGCCTACGAGCAGTACTTC.

The chain employs TRBV7-9 and TRBJ2-3; weak D call: TRBD1 (6 bases). The germline V and J ends were trimmed by 0 bases and 5 bases, with 12 bases remaining between them. Germline V gives CDR1 SEHNR, CDR2 FQNEAQ (reference sequence). The CDR3 spans 15 residues. Written as DNA, the CDR3 is TGTGCCAGCAGCTTAGCGAGGGGGACAATAGATACGCAGTATTTT. This gives the protein CASSLARGTIDTQYF.

V gene TRBV7-2 combines with J gene TRBJ2-3; perhaps D is TRBD1 or TRBD2 (5 bases each). CDR3 length: 16 amino acids. CDR1 is SGHTA and CDR2 is FQGNSA in the germline V gene. Trimming took 5 bases from V and 0 from J, leaving 15 bases between them. The CDR3 DNA reads TGTGCCAGCAGCACCCTCGGGGCAGGGAGCACAGATACGCAGTATTTT. Amino acid sequence: CASSTLGAGSTDTQYF. The whole variable domain, filled in from reference TRBV7-2 and TRBJ2-3, reads GAGVSQSPSNKVTEKGKDVELRCDPISGHTALYWYRQSLGQGLEFLIYFQGNSAPDKSGLPSDRFSAERTGGSVSTLTIQRTQQEDSAVYLCASSTLGAGSTDTQYFGPGTRLTVL.

CDR3 amino acids: CASSVFIAGPERQGYEQYF. Here the CDR3 DNA reads TGCGCCAGCAGTGTCTTTATCGCGGGCCCCGAGAGACAGGGCTACGAGCAGTACTTC. The chain couples TRBV10-2 to TRBJ2-7; 7 positions agree with TRBD1. The germline gives CDR1 WSHSY, CDR2 SAAADI. The CDR3 runs 19 residues. V was pared by 4 bases and J by 3 bases, with 21 bases of the junction left unmatched.

The chain carries TRBV5-1 and TRBJ2-5; 14 positions agree with TRBD2. This CDR3 is built from 17 residues. The V segment lost 4 bases and the J segment 4 bases; nucleotides outside the gene matches: 9. Germline loops: CDR1 SGHRS, CDR2 YFSETQ. CDR3 protein: CASSQGLAGGNGETQYF. The CDR3 nucleotides are TGCGCCAGCAGCCAAGGACTAGCGGGAGGTAATGGAGAGACCCAGTACTTC. Using reference TRBV5-1 and TRBJ2-5 for the parts outside the CDR3, the full variable domain is KAGVTQTPRYLIKTRGQQVTLSCSPISGHRSVSWYQQTPGQGLQFLFEYFSETQRNKGNFPGRFSGRQFSNSRSEMNVSTLELGDSALYLCASSQGLAGGNGETQYFGPGTRLLVL.

V is TRBV29-1 and J is TRBJ2-3; perhaps TRBD2 as D (6 bases). The germline V gene has CDR1 SQVTM and CDR2 ANQGSEA. CDR3 length: 17 amino acids. The V gene lost 0 bases and the J gene lost 4 bases, with 20 bases spanning the gap. CDR3 DNA: TGCAGCGTTGAAGATGAGGACGGGGACTCTACTTCAGATACGCAGTATTTT. Its protein product is CSVEDEDGDSTSDTQYF.

In nucleotides, the CDR3 is TGCAGCGGCTGGGTCGGAGGCGGGGAGCAGTTCTTC. It specifies CSGWVGGGEQFF. The J gene is TRBJ2-1, the V gene TRBV29-1; D perhaps matches TRBD2 (5 bases). Trimming removed 7 bases from V and 10 bases from J, with 17 bases in between. CDR1 and CDR2 from the germline V gene are SQVTM and ANQGSEA. The CDR3 covers 12 residues.

This clone has only one observation. The V gene is TRBV18, the J gene TRBJ2-2; TRBD2 aligns across 10 bases. CDR1 is KGHSH and CDR2 is LQKENI in the germline V gene. The CDR3 runs to 16 residues. The junction had 7 bases not matched to a gene; V was cut back by 6 bases and J by 3 bases. CDR3 nucleotide sequence: TGTGCCAGCTCCCCGAGGACTAGCGGCTACACCGGGGAGCTGTTTTTT. It is translated as CASSPRTSGYTGELFF.

The chain joins TRBV12-3 or TRBV12-4 to TRBJ2-2, with D hard to call. Trimming shortened V by 6 bases and J by 6 bases, and 11 bases separated the two germline ends. The CDR3 runs to 13 residues. CDR3 sequence reads: CASSRIVAGELFF. The CDR3 bases are TGTGCCAGCAGCCGGATTGTGGCCGGGGAGCTGTTTTTT.

The V and J genes are TRBV6-5 and TRBJ2-7; 12 bases line up with TRBD2. The germline V gene has CDR1 MNHEY and CDR2 SVGAGI. This CDR3 is built from 14 residues. V dropped 2 bases and J dropped 5; count of bases not matched to a gene: 1. CDR3 amino acids: CASSYLAGGNEQYF. CDR3 DNA: TGTGCCAGCAGTTACCTAGCGGGAGGGAACGAGCAGTACTTC.

This clone was picked up one time. V usage is TRBV27 and J usage is TRBJ1-2; no firm D call. V was clipped by 3 bases and J by 1 base, with 9 bases between them. The germline V gene encodes CDR1 MNHEY and CDR2 SMNVEV (reference sequence). The CDR3 consists of 14 residues. CDR3 DNA: TGTGCCAGCAGTTTGGGAGGTTTTAACTATGGCTACACCTTC. It is translated as CASSLGGFNYGYTF.

The chain recombines TRBV2 with TRBJ1-6; D might be TRBD1 (5 bases). This CDR3 region has 16 residues. The V and J ends lost 5 bases and 7 bases respectively, with 18 bases between them. Per germline, CDR1 SNHLY and CDR2 FYNNEI. The CDR3 protein is CASSISNRGRNSPLHF. DNA of the CDR3: TGTGCCAGCAGTATATCTAATCGGGGCCGAAATTCACCCCTCCACTTT. Drawing the rest from reference TRBV2 and TRBJ1-6, the complete variable domain is EPEVTQTPSHQVTQMGQEVILRCVPISNHLYFYWYRQILGQKVEFLVSFYNNEISEKSEIFDDQFSVERPDGSNFTLKIRSTKLEDSAMYFCASSISNRGRNSPLHFGNGTRLTVT.

The chain employs TRBV15 and TRBJ2-5; no firm D call. The germline gives CDR1 LNHNV, CDR2 YYDKDF (reference sequence). This CDR3 region has 15 residues. Trimming pared 0 bases from V and 2 bases from J, leaving 10 bases between. The CDR3 reads CATSRDWTTQETQYF. The CDR3 bases are TGTGCCACCAGCAGAGATTGGACGACACAAGAGACCCAGTACTTC.

The chain links TRBV18 to TRBJ2-1; weak D call: TRBD2 (6 bases). V gave up 1 base and J gave up 4 bases, with 14 bases separating them. The germline V gene has CDR1 KGHSH and CDR2 LQKENI. CDR3 length: 16 amino acids. The CDR3, as DNA: TGTGCCAGCTCACCACTATCGGCTGGAGGGTACAATGAGCAGTTCTTC. Translated: CASSPLSAGGYNEQFF.